The 13 T cell receptor beta chains below were found in one sample sequenced in a study of OX40 agonist ivuxolimab in advanced cancers. Sequencing used immunoSEQ multiplex PCR; TCRdb keeps in-frame clones, though not all of them. Among tens of thousands of clones listed, approximately 80% were seen once. The source was CD4+ or CD8+ T cells sorted from blood, collected in a trial of the OX40 agonist ivuxolimab. Receptors originate from an adult with an advanced solid tumor such as melanoma, head and neck, liver or kidney cancer.

This sequence joins TRBV2 and TRBJ2-7; TRBD2 agrees at 9 bases. CDR1 is SNHLY and CDR2 is FYNNEI in the germline V gene. V lost 6 bases to trimming and J lost 7 bases; unmatched junction nucleotides: 13. This CDR3 comprises 15 residues. Written as DNA, the CDR3 is TGTGCCAGCAGGCGGGCTAGCGGGGACCCTAGGGAGCAGTACTTC. This codes for CASRRASGDPREQYF.

The genes are TRBV5-6 and TRBJ2-1; D not certain. The CDR3 has 14 residues. The V gene's germline CDR1 is SGHDT and CDR2 YYEEEE. Trimming took 0 bases from V and 6 from J, leaving 10 bases between them. In DNA form, the CDR3 reads TGTGCCAGCAGCTTGGATTGGGGTAGCAATGAGCAGTTCTTC. Its translation is CASSLDWGSNEQFF.

This clone was seen only once. The V call is TRBV23-1, the J call TRBJ2-1; D may be TRBD1 (6 bases). TRBV23-1 is an open reading frame whose function is uncertain. Trimming left V 0 bases short and J 5 bases short, with 26 bases between. This CDR3 is built from 20 residues. Here the CDR3 DNA reads TGCGCCAGCAGTCAATCCGACAGGCCTTACCCAGCGGTTTTTGACAATGAGCAGTTCTTC. Translating gives CASSQSDRPYPAVFDNEQFF.

This chain joins TRBV6-1 and TRBJ2-7, with D unclear. V was shortened by 4 bases and J by 2 bases, with 15 bases between the two germline ends. There are 15 residues in the CDR3. Germline CDR1 and CDR2: MNHNS and SASEGT. The CDR3 is CASSGSNSPPYEQYF. CDR3 DNA: TGTGCCAGCAGTGGGAGCAATTCCCCTCCCTACGAGCAGTACTTC.

The V and J genes are TRBV5-5 and TRBJ1-1, with D unclear. CDR1 and CDR2 (germline): SGHKS, YYEKEE (reference sequence). The V and J ends lost 4 bases and 4 bases respectively, with 14 bases between them. This CDR3 comprises 14 residues. This CDR3 is CASSPGVVGTEAFF. CDR3 nucleotide sequence: TGTGCCAGCAGCCCTGGGGTGGTCGGCACTGAAGCTTTCTTT. The full variable domain, its missing parts supplied by reference TRBV5-5 and TRBJ1-1, is DAGVTQSPTHLIKTRGQQVTLRCSPISGHKSVSWYQQVLGQGPQFIFQYYEKEERGRGNFPDRFSARQFPNYSSELNVNALLLGDSALYLCASSPGVVGTEAFFGQGTRLTVV.

V gene TRBV30 combines with J gene TRBJ2-1; 8 bases are a match to TRBD1. Germline CDR1 GTSNPN, CDR2 SVGIG (reference sequence). Trimming removed 2 bases from V and 5 bases from J; junction bases left unmatched: 14. This CDR3 is 17 amino acids long. The CDR3 protein is CAWSYGRGGQVHNEQFF. Here the CDR3 DNA reads TGTGCCTGGAGTTACGGTCGTGGGGGACAGGTACACAATGAGCAGTTCTTC.

The chain employs TRBV28 and TRBJ1-1; D gene uncertain. CDR1 is MDHEN and CDR2 is SYDVKM in the germline V gene. The V end lost 10 bases, the J end lost 1 base, and 16 bases lay between the germline ends. The CDR3 has 14 residues. The CDR3 protein is CATLYNAGNTEAFF. CDR3 coding DNA: TGTGCCACCCTCTACAACGCCGGGAACACTGAAGCTTTCTTT. The full variable domain, rest sourced from reference TRBV28 and TRBJ1-1, is DVKVTQSSRYLVKRTGEKVFLECVQDMDHENMFWYRQDPGLGLRLIYFSYDVKMKEKGDIPEGYSVSREKKERFSLILESASTNQTSMYLCATLYNAGNTEAFFGQGTRLTVV.

The rearrangement links TRBV7-9 to TRBJ2-1, with 10 positions matching TRBD2. The CDR3 covers 16 residues. J was trimmed by 4 bases and V by 2 bases; bases with no gene match: 5. The germline V gene has CDR1 SEHNR and CDR2 FQNEAQ (reference sequence). CDR3 DNA sequence: TGTGCCAGCAGCTTATGGCTAGCGGGAGCATACAATGAGCAGTTCTTC. Amino acids: CASSLWLAGAYNEQFF. Drawing the rest from reference TRBV7-9 and TRBJ2-1, the complete variable domain is DTGVSQNPRHKITKRGQNVTFRCDPISEHNRLYWYRQTLGQGPEFLTYFQNEAQLEKSRLLSDRFSAERPKGSFSTLEIQRTEQGDSAMYLCASSLWLAGAYNEQFFGPGTRLTVL.

This clone came up once. This chain links TRBV7-2 with TRBJ2-7, with D maybe TRBD2 (6 bases). CDR1 and CDR2 (germline): SGHTA, FQGNSA. The CDR3 has 13 residues. V lost 4 bases to trimming and J lost 9 bases, with 16 bases between them. The CDR3, as DNA: TGTGCCAGCAGCTCCGCGGGACCCGGAACGCAGTACTTC. Translation gives CASSSAGPGTQYF.

J is TRBJ1-1 and V is TRBV15, with a possible D match to TRBD1 (5 bases). The V gene's germline CDR1 is LNHNV and CDR2 YYDKDF (reference sequence). CDR3 length: 14 amino acids. The V and J ends lost 5 bases and 5 bases respectively, with 15 bases between them. The CDR3: CATSPGPEGTEAFF. CDR3 nucleotide sequence: TGTGCCACCAGCCCGGGGCCGGAGGGAACTGAAGCTTTCTTT.

V usage is TRBV10-1 and J usage is TRBJ1-6, with D hard to call. Germline V gives CDR1 WNHNN, CDR2 SYGVQD (reference sequence). The CDR3 contains 14 residues. Trimming took off 1 base at V and 5 bases at J, with 6 bases between the two ends. The CDR3 DNA follows: TGCGCCAGCAGTGAGTTGGCCGATAATTCACCCCTCCACTTT. Translation gives CASSELADNSPLHF.

The chain combines TRBV7-9 with TRBJ1-1; possibly TRBD1 for D (6 bases). The CDR3 is 14 residues long. CDR1 and CDR2 (germline): SEHNR, FQNEAQ (reference sequence). V was shortened by 6 bases and J by 4 bases, with 15 bases between the two germline ends. The CDR3 nucleotides are TGTGCCAGCAGTTTCTCAGGGGAGGTCACTGAAGCTTTCTTT. Protein sequence: CASSFSGEVTEAFF. The full variable domain, completed using reference TRBV7-9 and TRBJ1-1, is DTGVSQNPRHKITKRGQNVTFRCDPISEHNRLYWYRQTLGQGPEFLTYFQNEAQLEKSRLLSDRFSAERPKGSFSTLEIQRTEQGDSAMYLCASSFSGEVTEAFFGQGTRLTVV.

V is TRBV14 and J is TRBJ2-7, with D hard to call. The CDR3 sequence is 12 residues long. V gave up 4 bases and J gave up 3 bases, with 7 bases separating them. Germline V gives CDR1 SGHDN, CDR2 FVKESK. CDR3 protein: CASSLLVYEQYF. CDR3 DNA: TGTGCCAGCAGCCTATTAGTCTACGAGCAGTACTTC.